This record concerns one TCR beta chain sequence. Its antigen is currently unknown. The germline gives CDR1 SQVTM, CDR2 ANQGSEA. The CDR3 is 14 amino acids. J lost 3 bases, V lost 4 bases, and 5 bases had no gene match. This specimen belongs to a study of T-cell reconstitution after alpha-beta-depleted transplantation in children. Study-wide findings and caveats: Reportedly, only several hundred clones from non-depleted graft cells drove alpha-beta T-cell counts at about two months. When one year had passed after transplant, most T-cell counts and diversity came from newly produced T cells. At day 60, the high TCRbeta diversity found in some patients originated from recipient T cells and thymic progenitors that had survived.

Unique molecular identifiers were incorporated into the prepared TCRbeta library. TCRdb called the PCR reads again in MiXCR, with one record for every CDR3 protein. The sample includes around 250,000 distinct CDR3 sequences, 25% of them seen just once. The receptor was derived from a girl aged 2-9 years with Fanconi anemia, due to receive a stem cell transplant. Sequences were derived from PBMCs, sampled before TCRalphabeta/CD19-depleted stem cell transplant. V is TRBV29-1 and J is TRBJ2-3; the match to TRBD2 covers 9 bases. The CDR3 nucleotides read TGCAGCGTTGGACCGGGACTAGCTACAGATACGCAGTATTTT. Amino acid sequence: CSVGPGLATDTQYF.